This TCR beta chain was identified in a study of blood T cell repertoires in COVID-19. The wider study: In each case, the material was cDNA or gDNA derived from T cells, B-cell-depleted T cells, or PBMCs.

Original methodology: From reference gene primer amplification, estimates of nucleated cell counts were derived. The table came from immunoSEQ multiplex PCR; TCRdb's copy has only in-frame clones and leaves some out. That table supplies the V and J calls and clone size; D and trimming were determined from the DNA. The sample consists of 55,000 to 95,000 clones, roughly 76% of them appearing once. The CDR3 runs 15 residues. The germline V gene has CDR1 SEHNR and CDR2 FQNEAQ (reference sequence). Trimming removed 8 bases from V and 3 bases from J; junction bases left unmatched: 11. This TCR came from a woman in her 70s with acute or convalescent COVID-19. V gene TRBV7-9 combines with J gene TRBJ2-5; 8 bases line up with TRBD2. The sequencing sample was made of peripheral blood. The CDR3 reads CASRNSGRGEETQYF. CDR3 bases: TGTGCCAGCCGTAACAGCGGGAGAGGGGAAGAGACCCAGTACTTC. The whole variable domain, filled in from reference TRBV7-9 and TRBJ2-5, reads DTGVSQNPRHKITKRGQNVTFRCDPISEHNRLYWYRQTLGQGPEFLTYFQNEAQLEKSRLLSDRFSAERPKGSFSTLEIQRTEQGDSAMYLCASRNSGRGEETQYFGPGTRLLVL.